The 19 T cell receptor beta chains below come from one sample, sequenced in a study of T cells in localized non-small cell lung cancer. Assay used: immunoSEQ multiplex PCR; TCRdb lists only in-frame clones, some missing. The table has roughly 58,000 clones, roughly four fifths seen once. Sample: PBMCs, taken before any cancer treatment. The source of these receptors is a man aged 40-75 years with stage II lung adenocarcinoma.

V gene TRBV2 combines with J gene TRBJ2-7, with no clear D. The length of the CDR3 is 13 residues. Per germline, CDR1 SNHLY and CDR2 FYNNEI. V was clipped by 6 bases and J by 3 bases, with 12 bases between them. The CDR3 sequence: CASRGRDNYEQYF. As DNA, the CDR3 is TGTGCCAGCAGGGGAAGAGACAACTACGAGCAGTACTTC. The variable domain in full, with the rest retrieved from reference TRBV2 and TRBJ2-7, is EPEVTQTPSHQVTQMGQEVILRCVPISNHLYFYWYRQILGQKVEFLVSFYNNEISEKSEIFDDQFSVERPDGSNFTLKIRSTKLEDSAMYFCASRGRDNYEQYFGPGTRLTVT.

The chain uses TRBV7-3 and TRBJ2-7; D could derive from TRBD1 or TRBD2 (6 bases each). This CDR3 has 15 residues. Trimming left V 2 bases short and J 0 bases short, with 11 bases between. Germline V lookup: CDR1 SGHTA, CDR2 FQGTGA. Here the CDR3 reads CASSLGRDTSYEQYF. Here the CDR3 DNA reads TGTGCCAGCAGCTTAGGGCGGGACACCTCCTACGAGCAGTACTTC.

The chain links TRBV4-2 to TRBJ2-3; possibly TRBD1 for D (6 bases). The CDR3 covers 14 residues. Per the germline V gene, CDR1 is LGHNA and CDR2 is YNFKEQ. The germline V and J ends were trimmed by 0 bases and 3 bases, with 7 bases remaining between them. This CDR3 reads CASSQDTGTDTQYF. The CDR3 nucleotides are TGTGCCAGCAGCCAAGATACAGGGACAGATACGCAGTATTTT.

The V gene is TRBV2, the J gene TRBJ2-3; a weak D match, TRBD2 (6 bases). Germline CDR1 SNHLY, CDR2 FYNNEI. V was shortened by 5 bases and J by 4 bases, with 16 bases between the two germline ends. The CDR3 is 15 amino acids. DNA of the CDR3: TGTGCCAGCAGTAGTCGGCTAGCGTTCGCAGATACGCAGTATTTT. The encoded protein is CASSSRLAFADTQYF.

The chain couples TRBV2 to TRBJ2-5; 8 nucleotides match TRBD2. Germline V gives CDR1 SNHLY, CDR2 FYNNEI. The CDR3 is 13 residues long. V lost 6 bases to trimming and J lost 2 bases; unmatched junction nucleotides: 2. CDR3 residues: CASRGLGQETQYF. The CDR3 DNA follows: TGTGCCAGCAGGGGACTAGGACAAGAGACCCAGTACTTC.

A few counts support this clone. This rearrangement joins TRBV6-1 to TRBJ2-1, with 7 bases lining up with TRBD1. With 8 bases clipped from V and 6 bases from J, the junction kept 10 bases outside the gene matches. The CDR3 loop spans 14 amino acids. Germline V CDR1 and CDR2: MNHNS, SASEGT. This CDR3 reads CASDLRQGVNEQFF. CDR3 DNA sequence: TGTGCCAGCGATTTGAGACAGGGAGTCAATGAGCAGTTCTTC.

With respect to this clone: The junction differs from germline at one of its ends, possibly a read error. Here the CDR3 DNA reads TGTGCCAGCAGTGAAGTCCGACAGGGCCAGTATGAAAAACTGTCTTTT. This encodes CASSEVRQGQYEKLSF. This chain connects TRBV2 to TRBJ1-4, with 7 bases matching TRBD1. The germline V gene has CDR1 SNHLY and CDR2 FYNNEI. This CDR3 has 16 amino acids.

This chain connects TRBV18 to TRBJ2-7; possible D gene TRBD2, 6 bases. The CDR3 has 16 amino acids. V was clipped by 1 base and J by 2 bases, with 15 bases between them. The V gene's germline CDR1 is KGHSH and CDR2 LQKENI. The CDR3 region has the DNA TGTGCCAGCTCACCACTTCGCACGGGAGCCGCCTACGAGCAGTACTTC. Protein: CASSPLRTGAAYEQYF.

This chain connects TRBV10-3 to TRBJ2-7; D not resolved. This CDR3 contains 13 residues. Germline V lookup: CDR1 ENHRY, CDR2 SYGVKD. Trimming stripped 2 bases from V and 7 bases from J, with 12 bases between. The CDR3 is CAISEDLLGEQYF. The CDR3 DNA sequence: TGTGCCATCAGTGAGGATCTTCTTGGGGAGCAGTACTTC.

This chain connects TRBV7-9 to TRBJ1-5; D is perhaps TRBD1 (6 bases). This CDR3 spans 15 amino acids. Germline lookup yields CDR1 SEHNR and CDR2 FQNEAQ (reference sequence). Between the trimmed V and J ends, which lost 6 bases and 3 bases, there was a span of 15 bases. Here the CDR3 DNA reads TGTGCCAGCAGTTCCTCTGGACAGTTCAATCAGCCCCAGCATTTT. This codes for CASSSSGQFNQPQHF.

The rearrangement links TRBV5-6 to TRBJ2-2; a weak D match, TRBD2 (5 bases). Germline CDR1 reads SGHDT; CDR2 reads YYEEEE. V lost 6 bases and J lost 4, with 19 bases in between. CDR3 size: 16 residues. The CDR3 is CASTLDWGRGTGELFF. In DNA form, the CDR3 reads TGTGCCAGCACCCTGGACTGGGGTCGTGGCACCGGGGAGCTGTTTTTT. The full variable domain, in which reference TRBV5-6 and TRBJ2-2 provide the parts outside the CDR3, is DAGVTQSPTHLIKTRGQQVTLRCSPKSGHDTVSWYQQALGQGPQFIFQYYEEEERQRGNFPDRFSGHQFPNYSSELNVNALLLGDSALYLCASTLDWGRGTGELFFGEGSRLTVL.

The rearrangement uses TRBV30 and TRBJ2-1, with TRBD2 matching 9 bases. Germline CDR1 GTSNPN, CDR2 SVGIG (reference sequence). V trimming: 2 bases; J trimming: 6 bases; junction bases outside the gene matches: 11. This CDR3 comprises 16 residues. CDR3 DNA sequence: TGTGCCTGGAGTCTGCTTGAGATTAGCGGGAGCAATGAGCAGTTCTTC. Protein: CAWSLLEISGSNEQFF.

The J gene is TRBJ2-5, the V gene TRBV7-9; 10 bases map to TRBD1. V lost 5 bases and J lost 5; bases outside the gene matches: 14. The CDR3 extends over 17 amino acids. The germline V gene encodes CDR1 SEHNR and CDR2 FQNEAQ (reference sequence). CDR3 in amino acids: CASSPGPGQGMGETQYF. As DNA, the CDR3 is TGTGCCAGCAGCCCGGGCCCGGGACAGGGGATGGGCGAGACCCAGTACTTC.

J is TRBJ2-4 and V is TRBV4-1, with TRBD1 matching over 7 bases. CDR1 MGHRA and CDR2 YSYEKL come from the germline V gene. The V gene end was trimmed by 1 base and the J gene end by 4 bases; junction bases not matched to a gene: 10. This CDR3 contains 17 residues. CDR3 protein: CASSQGVIRGQKNIQYF. The CDR3, as DNA: TGCGCCAGCAGCCAAGGGGTGATAAGGGGGCAGAAAAACATTCAGTACTTC.

The chain links TRBV5-1 to TRBJ1-2; the D gene is possibly TRBD1 (6 bases). CDR3 length: 18 residues. CDR1 is SGHRS and CDR2 is YFSETQ in the germline V gene. Trimming took 1 base from V and 3 from J, leaving 22 bases between them. CDR3 nucleotides: TGCGCCAGCAGCTTGAGGGCACGGACAGCCCTCAATTACTATGGCTACACCTTC. Protein product: CASSLRARTALNYYGYTF.

The chain combines TRBV27 with TRBJ2-5; D may be TRBD1 (6 bases). This CDR3 region has 16 residues. Germline V gene sequence: CDR1 MNHEY, CDR2 SMNVEV (reference sequence). Trimming removed 3 bases from V and 2 bases from J, with 16 bases in between. As DNA, the CDR3 is TGTGCCAGCAGTTTCTCCGACAGGAGATCACAAGAGACCCAGTACTTC. This codes for CASSFSDRRSQETQYF.

This clone was recorded only once. The DNA for the CDR3 is TGTGCCTGGACTCCGGGACTAGAGTGGAATGAGCAGTTCTTC. Its protein product is CAWTPGLEWNEQFF. The chain employs TRBV30 and TRBJ2-1; 8 positions match TRBD2. The junction had 9 bases not matched to a gene; V was cut back by 4 bases and J by 7 bases. Germline V gene sequence: CDR1 GTSNPN, CDR2 SVGIG (reference sequence). The CDR3 extends over 14 amino acids.

The V gene is TRBV5-1, the J gene TRBJ2-1; D unresolved. Germline CDR1 reads SGHRS; CDR2 reads YFSETQ. The CDR3 totals 13 residues. Trimming left V 0 bases short and J 4 bases short, with 5 bases between. In nucleotides, the CDR3 is TGCGCCAGCAGCTTGGACAATTACAATGAGCAGTTCTTC. It translates to CASSLDNYNEQFF.

The chain is built from TRBV14 and TRBJ2-7, with 9 nucleotides matching TRBD1. Trimming took 2 bases from V and 6 from J; bases not matched to a gene: 8. CDR1 and CDR2 (germline): SGHDN, FVKESK. The CDR3 contains 15 residues. The CDR3 region is CASSQWDREGGEQYF. Here the CDR3 DNA reads TGTGCCAGCAGCCAATGGGACAGGGAGGGAGGCGAGCAGTACTTC.